The sequence of this T cell receptor (beta chain) was determined in a study of shared clonotypes between healthy human individuals (dated by TCRdb to the early 2020s). Background for the entire study: Three men and a couple of women, aged 18 to 49 years, made up the cohort. Different laboratories and diverse techniques were used to prepare libraries and sequence TCR repertoires, to increase sequencing depth and limit assay-specific biases. Per donor, leukapheresis produced somewhere between about 0.8 and 9 billion PBMCs. Blood TCR repertoires of about 5 healthy adults were deeply sequenced to estimate repertoire size and the extent of clonotype sharing between individuals. For each donor, CD4 naive and CD4 memory were each given three plates, CD8 naive was given two plates, and CD8 memory was given one plate. General study outcomes and caveats: Compared with non-shared clonotypes, clonotypes shared by all four sorted-subset donors had higher generation probabilities. Naive subsets generally had larger estimated clonotype richness than memory subsets. Even with the large sequencing depth, rarefaction of the sorted-subset datasets indicated that sequencing was incomplete. When a few donors were compared, the shared fraction of clonotypes was about 5.5% for naive CD4, 3.5% to 4% for naive CD8, more than 2% for memory CD4, and 0.4% for memory CD8. Sampling was restricted to blood, and TCR repertoires in tissues likely differ from the TCR repertoires found in blood. Pairwise subsampling indicated that sequencing depth was expected to affect the degree of clonotype sharing among donors. The genetic and exposure-history diversity represented was limited by the small number of donors.

Here V drops 3 bases and J drops 7 bases, and the junction holds 5 bases not matched to any gene. From the cysteine through the phenylalanine, the CDR3 covers 14 amino acids. Only the CDR3 DNA stays, 42 bases, in frame from base 1. In the germline V gene, CDR1 corresponds to SGHAT and CDR2 to FQNNGV. Comment on this clone: The antigen it recognizes is unknown. No base quality values were provided; no much bigger clone lies one nucleotide off.

The donors were healthy, HIV-negative adults who had no recently reported acute infections or vaccinations. Only Caucasian adults living in Nashville, Tennessee, USA were represented among the donors. CD4+ T cells were enriched by magnetic negative selection, after which naive cells were positively selected on CD45RA and the negative fraction was taken as the memory subset. Blood was collected by leukapheresis, and PBMCs were isolated by Ficoll-Histopaque density gradient centrifugation and then cryopreserved in liquid nitrogen vapor phase. Analytical flow cytometry was used to check the purity and quantity of each magnetically sorted T cell population. Genomic DNA was isolated from each sorted fraction and quantified by UV absorbance on a Nanodrop 2000c. TCR CDR3 regions were amplified from genomic DNA by multiplex PCR using the deep immunoSEQ assay. Extracted genomic DNA from each cell subset was distributed evenly across all wells of several immunoSEQ 96-well plates, and each plate was treated as a replicate. For sorted subsets, each replicate PCR was loaded with around 220 ng genomic DNA, equivalent to about 33,000 T cell genomes. Purified libraries were quantified with a Qubit 3.0 fluorometer, sized on a Bioanalyzer 2100, and re-quantified with the KAPA Library Quantification kit. Every immunoSEQ 96-well plate was sequenced on a dedicated single-read 150-cycle Illumina NextSeq 550 flow cell. In the authors' own workflow: Because only junctional sequences without quality scores were contained in the immunoSEQ output, filtering matching that applied to full-length reads could not be performed. Sequences were annotated with PyIR, a Python wrapper for IgBLAST v1.9, and V/J genes and CDR3 were assigned using IMGT germline references. Any read was removed if the V/J assignment was weak (E-value above 1e-6), the CDR3 was missing, or the read contained stop codons, out-of-frame junctions, or ambiguous translated residues. V3J clonotypes were defined as sequences sharing an identical inferred V gene, J gene, and CDR3 amino acid sequence. The percentage overlap between two repertoires was calculated by dividing the number of shared unique clonotypes by the size of the smaller repertoire. Repertoire richness was assessed with RTK rarefaction, the Chao1 estimator, and Recon v2.1 estimates of unobserved clonotypes. OLGA was used to compute generation probabilities for all TCRbeta clonotypes that the gDNA method yielded from a handful of donors. The source is immuneACCESS, and TCRdb retained only in-frame sequences with V and J called. Part of the clones is not carried over; for the studies checked, unresolved V genes explain less than half of this, and the remainder is unexplained. V and J calls and clone size are as listed in that table; D and trimming were resolved from the DNA. Present in this sample are about 2.4 million clones, approximately 93% of which were seen just once. The ten largest clonotypes hold about 0.38% of the sample.

Rearrangement joined TRBV11-2 to TRBJ2-5, and 10 junctional nucleotides match TRBD2. The sequencing input was naive CD4+ T cells from PBMCs. What this sample's cell subset or site label stands for: CD45RA+ positively selected. The receptor was derived from a man aged 18 to 30 in good health. Some clones in this sample may be carry-over from other donors' samples. The bases read TGTGCCAGCAGCTTCTCTAGCGGGAGCGCGACCCAGTACTTC. Translation gives CASSFSSGSATQYF.